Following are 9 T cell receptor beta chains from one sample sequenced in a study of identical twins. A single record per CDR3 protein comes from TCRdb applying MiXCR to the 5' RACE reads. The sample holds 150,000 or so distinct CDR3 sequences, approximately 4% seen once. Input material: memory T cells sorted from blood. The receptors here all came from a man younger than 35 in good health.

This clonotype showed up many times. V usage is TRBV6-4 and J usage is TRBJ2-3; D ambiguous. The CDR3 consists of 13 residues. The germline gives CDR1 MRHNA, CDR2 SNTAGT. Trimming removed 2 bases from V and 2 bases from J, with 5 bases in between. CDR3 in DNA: TGTGCCAGCAGTGACGCGACCACAGATACGCAGTATTTT. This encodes CASSDATTDTQYF.

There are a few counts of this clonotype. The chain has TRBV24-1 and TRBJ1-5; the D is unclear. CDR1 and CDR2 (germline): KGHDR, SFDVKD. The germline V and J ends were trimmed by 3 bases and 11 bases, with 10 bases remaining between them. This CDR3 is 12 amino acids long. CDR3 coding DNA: TGTGCCACCAGTGATGCCGGGAGGGCCCAGCATTTT. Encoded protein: CATSDAGRAQHF.

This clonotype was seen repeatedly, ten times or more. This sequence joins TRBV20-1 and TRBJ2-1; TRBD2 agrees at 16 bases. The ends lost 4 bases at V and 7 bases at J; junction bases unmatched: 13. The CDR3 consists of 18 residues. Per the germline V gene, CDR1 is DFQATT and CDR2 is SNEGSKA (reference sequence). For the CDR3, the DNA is TGCAGTGCTACCGGGACTAGCGGGAGGGCTGACAGTTGGAATGAGCAGTTCTTC. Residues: CSATGTSGRADSWNEQFF.

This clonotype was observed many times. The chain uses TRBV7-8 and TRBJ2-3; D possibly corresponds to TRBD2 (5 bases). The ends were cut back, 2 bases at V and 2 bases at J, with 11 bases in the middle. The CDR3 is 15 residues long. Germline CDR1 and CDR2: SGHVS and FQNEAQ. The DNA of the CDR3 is TGTGCCAGCAGCTTACGGGAATTAGCCACAGATACGCAGTATTTT. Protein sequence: CASSLRELATDTQYF.

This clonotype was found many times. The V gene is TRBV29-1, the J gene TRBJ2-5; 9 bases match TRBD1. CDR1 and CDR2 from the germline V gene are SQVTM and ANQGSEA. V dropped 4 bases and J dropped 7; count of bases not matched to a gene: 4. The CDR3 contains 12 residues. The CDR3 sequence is CSVGRDRATQYF. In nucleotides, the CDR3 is TGCAGCGTTGGAAGGGACAGGGCGACCCAGTACTTC.

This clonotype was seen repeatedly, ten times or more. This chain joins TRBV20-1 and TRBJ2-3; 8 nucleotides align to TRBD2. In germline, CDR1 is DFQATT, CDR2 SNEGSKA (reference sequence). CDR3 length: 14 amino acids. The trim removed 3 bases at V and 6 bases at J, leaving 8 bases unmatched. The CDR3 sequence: CSASSGNPGDTQYF. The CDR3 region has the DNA TGCAGTGCTAGTAGCGGGAACCCAGGGGATACGCAGTATTTT.

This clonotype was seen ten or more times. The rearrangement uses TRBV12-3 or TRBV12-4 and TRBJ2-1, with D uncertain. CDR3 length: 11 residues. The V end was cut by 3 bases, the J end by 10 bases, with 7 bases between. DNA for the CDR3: TGTGCCAGCAGTTTGGTTCGGGAGCAGTTCTTC. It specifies CASSLVREQFF.

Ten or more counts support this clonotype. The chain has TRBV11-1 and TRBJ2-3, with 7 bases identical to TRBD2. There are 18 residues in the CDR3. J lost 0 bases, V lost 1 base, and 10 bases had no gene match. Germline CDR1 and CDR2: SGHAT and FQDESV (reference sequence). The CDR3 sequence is CASSLGGGSDASTDTQYF. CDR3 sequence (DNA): TGTGCCAGCAGCTTAGGAGGCGGGAGCGATGCTAGCACAGATACGCAGTATTTT.

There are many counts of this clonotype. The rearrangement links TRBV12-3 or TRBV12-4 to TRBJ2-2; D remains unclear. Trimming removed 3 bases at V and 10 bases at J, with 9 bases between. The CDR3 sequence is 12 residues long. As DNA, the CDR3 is TGTGCCAGCAGTTTTCGCAACGCGGAGCTGTTTTTT. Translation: CASSFRNAELFF.